This note documents a single T cell receptor (beta chain) sequence. The antigen is unknown. These data originate in a study of shared clonotypes between healthy human individuals. Sequencing used immunoSEQ multiplex PCR; TCRdb keeps in-frame clones, though not all of them. This table has over a million clones, 75% to 80% appearing once. Study-wide results and limits: Shared clonotypes across all four donors exceeded non-shared ones in generation probability.

V gave up 3 bases and J gave up 6 bases, with 18 bases separating them. CDR1 KGHSH and CDR2 LQKENI come from the germline V gene. This CDR3 comprises 16 residues. The J gene is TRBJ2-1, the V gene TRBV18, with D unclear. The sample consisted of memory CD4+ T cells from PBMCs. Documented subset: CD45RA-negative fraction. The TCR originated in a man aged 18 to 29 in good health. Some clones in this sample may be carry-over from other donors' samples. The CDR3 DNA is TGTGCCAGCTCACCGTTGCCAGGCCGGCTGTCCAATGAGCAGTTCTTC. This gives the protein CASSPLPGRLSNEQFF. Variable domain in full (rest from reference TRBV18 and TRBJ2-1): NAGVMQNPRHLVRRRGQEARLRCSPMKGHSHVYWYRQLPEEGLKFMVYLQKENIIDESGMPKERFSAEFPKEGPSILRIQQVVRGDSAAYFCASSPLPGRLSNEQFFGPGTRLTVL.